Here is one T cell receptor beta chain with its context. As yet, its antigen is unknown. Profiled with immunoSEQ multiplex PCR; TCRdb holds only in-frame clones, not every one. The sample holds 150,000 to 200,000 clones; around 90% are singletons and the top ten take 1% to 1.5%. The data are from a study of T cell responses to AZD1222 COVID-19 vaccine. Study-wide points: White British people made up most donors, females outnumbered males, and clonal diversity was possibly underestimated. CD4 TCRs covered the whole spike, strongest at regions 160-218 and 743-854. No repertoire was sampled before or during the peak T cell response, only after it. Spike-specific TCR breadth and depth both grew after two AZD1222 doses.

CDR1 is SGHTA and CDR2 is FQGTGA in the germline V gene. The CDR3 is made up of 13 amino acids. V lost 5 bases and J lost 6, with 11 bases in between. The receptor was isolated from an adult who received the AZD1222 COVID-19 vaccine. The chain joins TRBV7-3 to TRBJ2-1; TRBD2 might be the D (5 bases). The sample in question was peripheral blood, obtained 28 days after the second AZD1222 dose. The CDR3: CASSPSSGNEQFF. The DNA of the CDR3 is TGTGCCAGCAGCCCCTCGAGCGGCAATGAGCAGTTCTTC.